One sample yielded the 32 T cell receptor beta chains listed below, sequenced in a study of regulatory T cells in long-lasting Graves disease. To make TCR beta libraries, researchers used iRepertoire HTBI primers and Arm-PCR of CDR3 regions. MiXCR, applied by TCRdb to the multiplex PCR reads, yields one record per CDR3 protein. This sample has under 250,000 distinct CDR3 sequences, with roughly a fifth found just once. Time point specified: newly diagnosed GD, antithyroid drugs for less than 3 months. There was RNA extracted from PBMCs, and the TCR library was made from it. These data also featured in a second study, about T cells in Graves' hyperthyroidism and ophthalmopathy.

The sample was peripheral blood mononuclear cells (PBMCs), taken at new diagnosis, from a patient treated with antithyroid drugs. The receptors stem from a woman aged 25-40 years with Graves disease.

The sample holds many counts of this clonotype. J is TRBJ2-3 and V is TRBV6-2 or TRBV6-3; D might be TRBD2 (5 bases). CDR3 length equals 16 residues. Germline CDR1 and CDR2: MNHEY and SVGEGT. Deletions cut 5 bases from V and 4 bases from J, with 19 bases between. CDR3 amino acids: CASSEAHLAMADTQYF. The CDR3 coding sequence is TGTGCCAGCAGTGAAGCTCACCTAGCTATGGCAGATACGCAGTATTTT.

This clonotype was detected many times. This chain joins TRBV3-1 and TRBJ1-1; D is unresolved. The CDR3 sequence is 16 residues long. V was shortened by 0 bases and J by 1 base, with 12 bases between the two germline ends. Looked up from germline, CDR1 is LGHDT and CDR2 is YNNKEL (reference sequence). Here the CDR3 reads CASSQDEELKNTEAFF. CDR3 in DNA: TGTGCCAGCAGCCAAGACGAGGAGTTGAAGAACACTGAAGCTTTCTTT.

This clonotype was counted ten times or more. The chain has TRBV11-2 and TRBJ2-2; either TRBD1 or TRBD2 may supply D (6 bases each). The germline V and J ends were trimmed by 1 base and 2 bases, with 14 bases remaining between them. CDR1 and CDR2 from the germline V gene are SGHAT and FQNNGV. CDR3 size: 17 residues. As DNA, the CDR3 is TGTGCCAGCAGCTTAGCTGGATGGGGGGCAAACACCGGGGAGCTGTTTTTT. Protein sequence: CASSLAGWGANTGELFF.

This sequence joins TRBV7-9 and TRBJ2-3, with TRBD2 identical over 13 bases. Germline V lookup: CDR1 SEHNR, CDR2 FQNEAQ (reference sequence). The CDR3 has 17 amino acids. V lost 5 bases and J lost 0; bases outside the gene matches: 5. The DNA of the CDR3 is TGTGCCAGCAGCACTAGCGGGGGGGCCCCTAGCACAGATACGCAGTATTTT. Translated, it gives CASSTSGGAPSTDTQYF.

The chain carries TRBV3-1 and TRBJ1-2; 9 bases agree with TRBD1. This CDR3 is 15 amino acids long. Germline CDR1 LGHDT, CDR2 YNNKEL (reference sequence). Trimming removed 4 bases from V and 3 bases from J; junction bases left unmatched: 6. CDR3 sequence reads: CASSRGQGHYYGYTF. CDR3 nucleotides: TGTGCCAGCAGCCGAGGACAGGGGCACTACTATGGCTACACCTTC.

This clonotype came up many times. The chain uses TRBV19 and TRBJ2-7; 7 bases agree with TRBD2. The CDR3 totals 19 residues. The junction had 18 bases not matched to a gene; V was cut back by 2 bases and J by 2 bases. Germline V gene data show CDR1 as LNHDA and CDR2 as SQIVND (reference sequence). DNA for the CDR3: TGTGCCAGTAGTATATTTGGCCCTCCTGTGGCGGGAGAGGCCTACGAGCAGTACTTC. Its translation: CASSIFGPPVAGEAYEQYF. Complete variable domain (other parts from reference TRBV19 and TRBJ2-7): DGGITQSPKYLFRKEGQNVTLSCEQNLNHDAMYWYRQDPGQGLRLIYYSQIVNDFQKGDIAEGYSVSREKKESFPLTVTSAQKNPTAFYLCASSIFGPPVAGEAYEQYFGPGTRLTVT.

The chain has TRBV12-3 or TRBV12-4 and TRBJ1-5; unclear D gene. Trimming pared 5 bases from V and 3 bases from J, leaving 8 bases between. The length of the CDR3 is 13 residues. The CDR3 nucleotides read TGTGCCAGCAGTAAAGACTACAATCAGCCCCAGCATTTT. This encodes CASSKDYNQPQHF.

This clonotype has ten or more counts. The chain has TRBV6-1 and TRBJ1-1; D remains unclear. Germline CDR1 reads MNHNS; CDR2 reads SASEGT. This CDR3 is built from 13 residues. Deletions cut 5 bases from V and 1 base from J, with 8 bases between. CDR3 sequence: CASSPRRNTEAFF. As DNA, the CDR3 is TGTGCCAGCAGTCCAAGGAGGAACACTGAAGCTTTCTTT.

In its sample, this clonotype was seen many times. The chain uses TRBV20-1 and TRBJ2-7; D may be TRBD2 (6 bases). CDR1 DFQATT and CDR2 SNEGSKA come from the germline V gene (reference sequence). This CDR3 is 12 amino acids long. V lost 3 bases and J lost 3, with 9 bases in between. The DNA for the CDR3 is TGCAGTGCTAGGGGACTTGTCTACGAGCAGTACTTC. It specifies CSARGLVYEQYF.

In its sample, this clonotype was seen once. The chain has TRBV6-1 and TRBJ1-4; D gene ambiguous. Trimming removed 5 bases at V and 4 bases at J, with 8 bases between. The length of the CDR3 is 13 residues. The germline gives CDR1 MNHNS, CDR2 SASEGT. The CDR3 DNA follows: TGTGCCAGCAGTACCACAGTTAATGAAAAACTGTTTTTT. It translates to CASSTTVNEKLFF.

This clonotype came up many times. The chain combines TRBV12-3 or TRBV12-4 with TRBJ2-3, with TRBD1 as a possible D gene (5 bases). This CDR3 is 16 amino acids long. V was cut by 6 bases and J by 0 bases, with 16 bases left in between. CDR3 bases: TGTGCCAGCAGACAAAATCGTGGGGCTAGCACAGATACGCAGTATTTT. Its protein is CASRQNRGASTDTQYF.

This clonotype was seen many times. This chain's CDR3 is CASSGWASGVSETQYF. The CDR3 DNA is TGTGCCAGCAGTGGATGGGCTAGCGGGGTATCGGAGACCCAGTACTTC. The chain joins TRBV25-1 to TRBJ2-5, with 9 positions matching TRBD2. V was clipped by 4 bases and J by 5 bases; unmatched bases: 11. Germline V lookup: CDR1 MGHDK, CDR2 SYGVNS. This CDR3 has 16 amino acids.

This clonotype was detected ten times or more. This sequence joins TRBV2 and TRBJ1-2; D gene unclear. This CDR3 contains 12 residues. Trimming stripped 7 bases from V and 4 bases from J, with 10 bases between. The V gene's germline CDR1 is SNHLY and CDR2 FYNNEI. CDR3 amino acids: CASKEGTYGYTF. The CDR3 DNA follows: TGTGCCAGCAAGGAGGGCACCTATGGCTACACCTTC.

About this clonotype: This likely reflects a read error, since a far larger clone is one base away. The chain joins TRBV27 to TRBJ2-5; D tentatively reads TRBD1 or TRBD2 (7 bases each). The germline CDR1 and CDR2 sequences are MNHEY and SMNVEV (reference sequence). Between the trimmed V and J ends, which lost 2 bases and 11 bases, there was a span of 27 bases. This CDR3 region has 17 residues. CDR3 in amino acids: CASSLMVGRGGYNEQYF. CDR3 nucleotide sequence: TGTGCCAGCAGTTTAATGGTGGGCAGGGGGGGCTACAATGAGCAGTACTTC.

This clonotype occurred many times. The CDR3 does not close with the conserved phenylalanine or tryptophan, likely indicating a read error. This chain links TRBV20-1 with TRBJ2-1, with D maybe TRBD1 (5 bases). The CDR3 contains 12 residues. Germline values: CDR1 DFQATT, CDR2 SNEGSKA (reference sequence). V was clipped by 6 bases and J by 5 bases, with 11 bases between them. CDR3 coding DNA: TGCAGTGCCTCCGACAGCGACAATGAGCAGTTCCTC. Translating it yields CSASDSDNEQFL.

Many counts were recorded for this clonotype. DNA for the CDR3: TGTGCCAGTGTAGACAGGGCCGGTGAAGCTTTCTTT. It encodes CASVDRAGEAFF. The J gene is TRBJ1-1, the V gene TRBV19; 7 nucleotides line up with TRBD1. The CDR3 runs 12 residues. Germline V gives CDR1 LNHDA, CDR2 SQIVND (reference sequence). J was trimmed by 7 bases and V by 8 bases; bases with no gene match: 7.

This clonotype has ten or more counts. The chain links TRBV30 to TRBJ2-5; D tentatively reads TRBD1 or TRBD2 (5 bases each). CDR1 is GTSNPN and CDR2 is SVGIG in the germline V gene (reference sequence). This CDR3 is built from 10 residues. With 8 bases removed from V and 5 bases from J, the gap between germline ends came to 9 bases. The CDR3 DNA reads as TGTGCCCAGGGAGAGGAGACCCAGTACTTC. Translated: CAQGEETQYF. The variable domain in full, with the rest retrieved from reference TRBV30 and TRBJ2-5, is SQTIHQWPATLVQPVGSPLSLECTVEGTSNPNLYWYRQAAGRGLQLLFYSVGIGQISSEVPQNLSASRPQDRQFILSSKKLLLSDSGFYLCAQGEETQYFGPGTRLLVL.

This clonotype was recorded many times. The genes are TRBV6-1 and TRBJ2-1; tentatively, D is TRBD1 (6 bases). Per germline, CDR1 MNHNS and CDR2 SASEGT. The V end was cut by 6 bases, the J end by 4 bases, with 16 bases between. This CDR3 has 15 residues. CDR3 protein: CASSPRGRSYNEQFF. CDR3 nucleotide sequence: TGTGCCAGCAGCCCCAGGGGACGGAGTTACAATGAGCAGTTCTTC.

This clonotype showed up many times. The CDR3 DNA follows: TGTGCCAGCAGTTTCCTCTGGGAAGCTAACTATGGCTACACCTTC. The encoded protein is CASSFLWEANYGYTF. The rearrangement joins TRBV6-5 to TRBJ1-2; unclear D gene. In germline, CDR1 is MNHEY, CDR2 SVGAGI. This CDR3 is built from 15 residues. V lost 4 bases and J lost 0, with 12 bases in between.

This clonotype was observed a few times. One base away lies a much larger clone, so this may be a sequencing read error. The chain carries TRBV14 and TRBJ1-1; tentatively, D is TRBD1 (6 bases). The CDR3 spans 13 residues. Germline CDR1 SGHDN, CDR2 FVKESK. The CDR3 loop is CASSSIQGAEASF. The DNA for the CDR3 is TGTGCCAGCAGCTCTATACAGGGAGCTGAAGCTTCCTTT.

This clonotype came up many times. The chain combines TRBV5-1 with TRBJ2-5; D remains ambiguous. The CDR3 runs to 15 residues. Germline CDR1 SGHRS, CDR2 YFSETQ. V was cut by 2 bases and J by 1 base, with 12 bases left in between. CDR3 in DNA: TGCGCCAGCAGCTTTGGACGGATGTTCCAAGAGACCCAGTACTTC. It encodes CASSFGRMFQETQYF.

The chain employs TRBV20-1 and TRBJ1-1, with D perhaps TRBD1 (5 bases). With 7 bases removed from V and 3 bases from J, the gap between germline ends came to 18 bases. The germline CDR1 and CDR2 sequences are DFQATT and SNEGSKA (reference sequence). The CDR3 loop spans 14 amino acids. For the CDR3, the DNA is TGCAGTGTATCCGGGGGAGATAGTGACACTGAAGCTTTCTTT. As protein: CSVSGGDSDTEAFF.

This clonotype was seen many times. The V and J genes are TRBV12-3 or TRBV12-4 and TRBJ2-1, with 15 bases identical to TRBD2. The CDR3 is 17 residues long. Germline trimming cut 5 bases from V and 8 bases from J; bases unmatched to any gene: 10. The CDR3 DNA is TGTGCCAGCAGTCGGACTAGCGGGGGGGGGGGCAGCTATGAGCAGTTCTTC. Protein sequence: CASSRTSGGGGSYEQFF.

Ten or more counts support this clonotype. The chain links TRBV30 to TRBJ2-6; D gene uncertain. In germline, CDR1 is GTSNPN, CDR2 SVGIG (reference sequence). Trimming stripped 2 bases from V and 0 bases from J, with 11 bases between. The CDR3 is 16 residues long. The CDR3 region is CAWSYARISGANVLTF. The CDR3 coding sequence is TGTGCCTGGAGTTATGCCCGAATCTCTGGGGCCAACGTCCTGACTTTC.

This clonotype was recorded at least ten times. The V call is TRBV19, the J call TRBJ1-1; D is possibly TRBD1 (6 bases). Trimming left V 4 bases short and J 0 bases short, with 9 bases between. The CDR3 covers 14 residues. Germline-derived CDR1 and CDR2 are LNHDA and SQIVND (reference sequence). The CDR3 reads CASSTGAMNTEAFF. DNA of the CDR3: TGTGCCAGTAGTACAGGGGCTATGAACACTGAAGCTTTCTTT. The complete variable domain, with remaining parts taken from reference TRBV19 and TRBJ1-1, reads DGGITQSPKYLFRKEGQNVTLSCEQNLNHDAMYWYRQDPGQGLRLIYYSQIVNDFQKGDIAEGYSVSREKKESFPLTVTSAQKNPTAFYLCASSTGAMNTEAFFGQGTRLTVV.

Ten or more counts support this clonotype. The genes are TRBV12-3 or TRBV12-4 and TRBJ1-1; possible D gene TRBD1, 6 bases. Trimming shortened V by 6 bases and J by 3 bases, and 11 bases separated the two germline ends. CDR3 length equals 13 residues. Here the CDR3 DNA reads TGTGCCAGCAGCTCTGACAGGCACACTGAAGCTTTCTTT. Encoded protein: CASSSDRHTEAFF.

This clonotype was found many times. This chain uses TRBV2 with TRBJ2-7; the match to TRBD2 covers 8 bases. CDR1 is SNHLY, CDR2 FYNNEI, per germline. V was pared by 2 bases and J by 1 base, with 4 bases of the junction left unmatched. The CDR3 is 15 residues long. CDR3 in DNA: TGTGCCAGCAGTGAACCAGCGGGAGCGTCCTACGAGCAGTACTTC. Protein product: CASSEPAGASYEQYF.

This clonotype was recorded many times. The rearrangement uses TRBV11-2 and TRBJ1-1; TRBD1 matches at 8 bases. Germline-derived CDR1 and CDR2 are SGHAT and FQNNGV. J was trimmed by 1 base and V by 7 bases; bases with no gene match: 14. The CDR3 totals 17 residues. The CDR3 loop reads CASIRDSQGAQNTEAFF. The CDR3 region has the DNA TGTGCCAGCATACGAGACTCTCAGGGGGCCCAGAACACTGAAGCTTTCTTT. Full variable domain (remainder filled in from reference TRBV11-2 and TRBJ1-1): EAGVAQSPRYKIIEKRQSVAFWCNPISGHATLYWYQQILGQGPKLLIQFQNNGVVDDSQLPKDRFSAERLKGVDSTLKIQPAKLEDSAVYLCASIRDSQGAQNTEAFFGQGTRLTVV.

This clonotype has ten or more counts. The CDR3 reads CSAPPGQRRFGYTF. The CDR3 region has the DNA TGCAGTGCCCCCCCGGGACAGAGACGTTTTGGCTACACCTTC. This chain uses TRBV20-1 with TRBJ1-2; 7 bases line up with TRBD1. Germline CDR1 is DFQATT and CDR2 is SNEGSKA (reference sequence). The CDR3 is 14 residues long. The V and J ends lost 6 bases and 7 bases, in that order; junction bases with no gene match: 14.

This clonotype was found many times. The chain is built from TRBV28 and TRBJ2-7; a possible D gene is TRBD1 (5 bases). V was pared by 5 bases and J by 6 bases, with 14 bases between. Germline-derived CDR1 and CDR2 are MDHEN and SYDVKM. This CDR3 is 13 amino acids long. Here the CDR3 DNA reads TGTGCCAGCAGTCCAGGATACAGGATCGAGCAGTACTTC. Its translation is CASSPGYRIEQYF.

The table lists this clonotype with many counts. The chain recombines TRBV11-3 with TRBJ2-1; D perhaps matches TRBD2 (6 bases). The CDR3 is made up of 15 amino acids. Germline V gene data show CDR1 as SGHNT and CDR2 as YENEEA. V lost 1 base and J 5 bases, leaving 12 bases between the germline ends. CDR3 DNA: TGTGCCAGCAGCTTAGGGTCTAGCGAGGACAATGAGCAGTTCTTC. Translation: CASSLGSSEDNEQFF.

There are many counts of this clonotype. The chain carries TRBV15 and TRBJ1-1; D call uncertain. CDR1 LNHNV and CDR2 YYDKDF come from the germline V gene (reference sequence). The CDR3 runs 13 residues. The ends were cut back, 1 base at V and 4 bases at J, with 7 bases in the middle. This CDR3 reads CATSRARGTEAFF. In nucleotides, the CDR3 is TGTGCCACCAGCAGAGCCCGGGGCACTGAAGCTTTCTTT.